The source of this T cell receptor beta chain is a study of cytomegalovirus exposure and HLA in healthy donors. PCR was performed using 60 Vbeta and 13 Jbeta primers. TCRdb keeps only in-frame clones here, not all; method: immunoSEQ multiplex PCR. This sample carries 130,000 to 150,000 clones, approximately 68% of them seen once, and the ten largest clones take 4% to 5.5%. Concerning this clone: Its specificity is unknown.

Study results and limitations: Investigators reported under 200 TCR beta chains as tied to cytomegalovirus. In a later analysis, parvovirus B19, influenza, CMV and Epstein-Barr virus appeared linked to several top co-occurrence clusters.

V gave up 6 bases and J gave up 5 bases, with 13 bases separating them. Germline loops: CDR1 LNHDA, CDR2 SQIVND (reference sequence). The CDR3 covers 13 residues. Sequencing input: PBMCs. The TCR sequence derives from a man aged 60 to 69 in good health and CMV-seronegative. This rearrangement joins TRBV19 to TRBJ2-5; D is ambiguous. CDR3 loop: CASSVMSGETQYF. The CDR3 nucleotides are TGTGCCAGTAGCGTAATGTCCGGGGAGACCCAGTACTTC.